The 26 T cell receptor beta chains in this list originate from one sample, sequenced in a study of blood T cell repertoires in COVID-19. Produced via immunoSEQ multiplex PCR; TCRdb's table is partial and in-frame only. In the table there are a few hundred thousand clones, around 83% of which are singletons. Sequenced sample: PBMCs or T cells enriched from blood (not recorded which). The source is a woman between 50 and 59 years old who had been exposed to COVID-19.

The J gene is TRBJ2-4, the V gene TRBV15, with 12 bases identical to TRBD2. Germline V gene sequence: CDR1 LNHNV, CDR2 YYDKDF (reference sequence). The ends lost 1 base at V and 6 bases at J; junction bases unmatched: 13. The CDR3 has 19 amino acids. The CDR3 is CATSRVRGATSGGSNIQYF. As DNA, the CDR3 is TGTGCCACCAGCAGAGTTAGAGGGGCGACTAGCGGGGGCTCAAACATTCAGTACTTC.

This clone was seen once. This chain joins TRBV7-2 and TRBJ2-3; 7 bases align to TRBD1. V trimming: 5 bases; J trimming: 0 bases; junction bases outside the gene matches: 11. CDR3 length: 17 amino acids. CDR1 is SGHTA and CDR2 is FQGNSA in the germline V gene. The CDR3, as DNA: TGTGCCAGCAGCCCCCGCGCCAGGGGGTCTAGCACAGATACGCAGTATTTT. The encoded protein is CASSPRARGSSTDTQYF.

The V and J genes are TRBV30 and TRBJ1-2; unclear D gene. The V gene lost 2 bases and the J gene lost 2 bases, with 6 bases spanning the gap. Germline CDR1 GTSNPN, CDR2 SVGIG (reference sequence). The CDR3 totals 12 residues. CDR3 region: CAWSTANYGYTF. The CDR3 DNA reads as TGTGCCTGGAGTACAGCCAACTATGGCTACACCTTC.

The chain combines TRBV7-9 with TRBJ2-3; 15 bases map to TRBD2. This CDR3 spans 17 amino acids. J lost 6 bases, V lost 5 bases, and 9 bases had no gene match. Germline CDR1 reads SEHNR; CDR2 reads FQNEAQ (reference sequence). Written as DNA, the CDR3 is TGTGCCAGCAGCCCGAGGACTAGCGGGGGGGCAAGGGATACGCAGTATTTT. Its translation is CASSPRTSGGARDTQYF. The full variable domain, rest sourced from reference TRBV7-9 and TRBJ2-3, is DTGVSQNPRHKITKRGQNVTFRCDPISEHNRLYWYRQTLGQGPEFLTYFQNEAQLEKSRLLSDRFSAERPKGSFSTLEIQRTEQGDSAMYLCASSPRTSGGARDTQYFGPGTRLTVL.

The chain joins TRBV19 to TRBJ1-5; D unresolved. In germline, CDR1 is LNHDA, CDR2 SQIVND (reference sequence). The V end was cut by 5 bases, the J end by 3 bases, with 14 bases between. The CDR3 has 15 residues. In nucleotides, the CDR3 is TGTGCCAGTAGTTCCGGAGGAGGGAACAATCAGCCCCAGCATTTT. Residues: CASSSGGGNNQPQHF.

The V gene is TRBV25-1, the J gene TRBJ1-2; 8 bases line up with TRBD1. Trimming cost V 6 bases and J 4 bases; bases outside gene matches: 4. Germline lookup yields CDR1 MGHDK and CDR2 SYGVNS. The CDR3 runs to 13 residues. The CDR3 is CASRPTGGYGYTF. CDR3 DNA sequence: TGTGCCAGCAGACCTACAGGGGGCTATGGCTACACCTTC.

The chain is built from TRBV3-1 (or the pseudogene TRBV3-2) and TRBJ2-5, with D hard to call. Germline V CDR1 and CDR2: LGHDT, YNNKEL (reference sequence). Trimming pared 5 bases from V and 5 bases from J, leaving 9 bases between. This CDR3 has 12 amino acids. For the CDR3, the DNA is TGTGCCAGCAGCGTAGATCGGGAGACCCAGTACTTC. Its translation: CASSVDRETQYF.

Here the CDR3 reads CASSLRGGAYNEQFF. Here the CDR3 DNA reads TGCGCCAGCAGCTTACGGGGGGGCGCTTACAATGAGCAGTTCTTC. This chain links TRBV4-3 with TRBJ2-1, with 8 bases lining up with TRBD2. Germline V lookup: CDR1 LGHNA, CDR2 YSLEER. V lost 5 bases, J lost 4 bases, and 7 bases stayed unmatched. The CDR3 extends over 15 amino acids.

The chain carries TRBV6-5 and TRBJ1-2; D might be TRBD1 (6 bases). The CDR3 is 14 residues long. V dropped 7 bases and J dropped 7 bases, with 19 bases sitting between them. Germline CDR1 and CDR2: MNHEY and SVGAGI. For the CDR3, the DNA is TGTGCCAGCACCACCGGGGGGGCTAGCGGTGGCTACACCTTC. Translating gives CASTTGGASGGYTF.

This chain uses TRBV9 with TRBJ1-5; D unclear. The germline V gene has CDR1 SGDLS and CDR2 YYNGEE. V was trimmed by 3 bases and J by 0 bases, leaving 16 bases between them. The CDR3 is made up of 17 amino acids. The CDR3: CASSAVGFSDSNQPQHF. CDR3 nucleotides: TGTGCCAGCAGCGCCGTAGGTTTCAGCGATAGCAATCAGCCCCAGCATTTT.

This chain joins TRBV4-1 and TRBJ1-1; D unresolved. Germline values: CDR1 MGHRA, CDR2 YSYEKL. With 5 bases removed from V and 9 bases from J, the gap between germline ends came to 10 bases. The CDR3 is made up of 11 amino acids. This chain's CDR3 is CASSEGGKAFF. For the CDR3, the DNA is TGCGCCAGCAGCGAAGGAGGCAAAGCTTTCTTT.

The table lists this clone with a count of one. The J gene is TRBJ2-1, the V gene TRBV27; 7 nucleotides line up with TRBD1. Trimming took 6 bases from V and 5 from J; bases not matched to a gene: 13. Germline CDR1 reads MNHEY; CDR2 reads SMNVEV (reference sequence). This CDR3 has 16 residues. CDR3 DNA sequence: TGTGCCAGCAGCTGGGGACAGTCACCCTCTAACAATGAGCAGTTCTTC. It specifies CASSWGQSPSNNEQFF.

The gene calls are TRBV21-1 and TRBJ1-3; TRBD1, the table's D call, lacks a check against the DNA. TRBV21-1 is tagged as a pseudogene. There are 17 residues in the CDR3. The DNA of the CDR3 is TGTGCCAGCAGCAAACACGGCGGCAGGGTGGATGGAAACACCATATATTTT. This encodes CASSKHGGRVDGNTIYF.

The chain has TRBV18 and TRBJ2-2; D unresolved. The ends were cut back, 2 bases at V and 5 bases at J, with 6 bases in the middle. Germline V gene sequence: CDR1 KGHSH, CDR2 LQKENI. The CDR3 totals 13 residues. CDR3 sequence reads: CASSPSITGELFF. As DNA, the CDR3 is TGTGCCAGCTCACCATCAATTACCGGGGAGCTGTTTTTT.

The chain carries TRBV2 and TRBJ2-3, with 7 bases matching TRBD2. The V and J ends lost 3 bases and 0 bases, in that order; junction bases with no gene match: 6. In germline, CDR1 is SNHLY, CDR2 FYNNEI. This CDR3 comprises 16 residues. Written as DNA, the CDR3 is TGTGCCAGCAGTGACGCGGGGGTTGCTAGCACAGATACGCAGTATTTT. Encoded protein: CASSDAGVASTDTQYF.

This clone turned up a few times. This sequence joins TRBV19 and TRBJ1-3; 10 bases fit TRBD1. After removal of 5 bases from V and 4 bases from J, the junction contained 5 bases not matched to a gene. Per the germline V gene, CDR1 is LNHDA and CDR2 is SQIVND (reference sequence). The CDR3 runs 15 residues. CDR3 loop: CASSVDRGPGNTIYF. CDR3 nucleotides: TGTGCCAGTAGTGTCGACAGGGGGCCAGGAAACACCATATATTTT.

The chain has TRBV12-5 and TRBJ1-2; TRBD1 aligns across 7 bases. With 4 bases clipped from V and 0 bases from J, the junction kept 5 bases outside the gene matches. From germline, CDR1 is LGHNT and CDR2 FRNRAP. This CDR3 region has 15 residues. The CDR3: CASGSDRVANYGYTF. CDR3 sequence (DNA): TGTGCTAGTGGTTCTGACAGGGTAGCTAACTATGGCTACACCTTC.

The J gene is TRBJ2-7, the V gene TRBV10-1, with D hard to call. V was clipped by 3 bases and J by 3 bases, with 12 bases between them. Per the germline V gene, CDR1 is WNHNN and CDR2 is SYGVQD (reference sequence). This CDR3 region has 14 residues. CDR3 sequence (DNA): TGCGCCAGCAGTGAAACGCAGACGGGCTACGAGCAGTACTTC. It encodes CASSETQTGYEQYF.

The chain has TRBV3-1 (or the pseudogene TRBV3-2) and TRBJ2-3, with 7 bases identical to TRBD2. Germline CDR1 and CDR2: LGHDT and YNNKEL (reference sequence). V dropped 4 bases and J dropped 1; count of bases not matched to a gene: 11. The CDR3 consists of 17 residues. CDR3 DNA sequence: TGTGCCAGCAGCCTGGGGGGAGGGCCCTCGGGCACAGATACGCAGTATTTT. It specifies CASSLGGGPSGTDTQYF.

The CDR3 bases are TGCAGCGGCGCTGGGGGGGACAGGGGAGGCAATGAGCAGTTCTTC. Translation: CSGAGGDRGGNEQFF. The chain employs TRBV29-1 and TRBJ2-1; TRBD1 agrees at 10 bases. Looked up from germline, CDR1 is SQVTM and CDR2 is ANQGSEA. The CDR3 consists of 15 residues. V lost 7 bases, J lost 6 bases, and 12 bases stayed unmatched.

The chain links TRBV5-8 to TRBJ1-2; D may be TRBD1 (6 bases). The CDR3 covers 13 residues. Germline CDR1 is SGHTS and CDR2 is YDEGEE. Between the trimmed V and J ends, which lost 4 bases and 8 bases, there was a span of 15 bases. CDR3 DNA: TGTGCCAGCAGCGAGGTCGGGGGGCGCGGCTACACCTTC. The encoded protein is CASSEVGGRGYTF.

In nucleotides, the CDR3 is TGTGCCAGCCATGACCCAGGGTCTGGGGCCAACGTCCTGACTTTC. It is translated as CASHDPGSGANVLTF. The J gene is TRBJ2-6, the V gene TRBV28; TRBD1 is a possible D gene (5 bases). The CDR3 covers 15 residues. V lost 8 bases, J lost 1 base, and 12 bases lay in between. Germline V gene sequence: CDR1 MDHEN, CDR2 SYDVKM.

The chain recombines TRBV10-2 with TRBJ1-1, with D possibly being TRBD1 (6 bases). Germline V gene lookup returns CDR1 WSHSY and CDR2 SAAADI. The V end lost 6 bases, the J end lost 2 bases, and 28 bases lay between the germline ends. This CDR3 is built from 19 residues. This chain's CDR3 is CASSGGRGAVKRGNTEAFF. CDR3 nucleotides: TGCGCCAGCAGCGGGGGCCGGGGGGCGGTAAAAAGGGGAAACACTGAAGCTTTCTTT.

The gene calls are TRBV5-6 and TRBJ2-3, with unresolved D. The germline V gene encodes CDR1 SGHDT and CDR2 YYEEEE. Trimming cost V 4 bases and J 0 bases, with 9 bases left between them. This CDR3 contains 14 residues. CDR3 residues: CASSPPSSTDTQYF. Here the CDR3 DNA reads TGTGCCAGCAGCCCCCCCTCGAGCACAGATACGCAGTATTTT.

V is TRBV11-1 and J is TRBJ1-2; D remains ambiguous. Germline V gene data show CDR1 as SGHAT and CDR2 as FQDESV (reference sequence). The germline V and J ends were trimmed by 2 bases and 8 bases, with 18 bases remaining between them. There are 15 residues in the CDR3. The CDR3 sequence: CASSLRLNPLEGYTF. The CDR3 DNA follows: TGTGCCAGCAGCTTACGTTTAAACCCGCTGGAGGGCTACACCTTC.

CDR3 residues: CASSPQSRGGQETQYF. The CDR3 coding sequence is TGTGCCAGCAGCCCTCAGAGCCGAGGGGGCCAAGAGACCCAGTACTTC. The chain combines TRBV7-6 with TRBJ2-5; tentative D call: TRBD1 (6 bases). The CDR3 loop spans 16 amino acids. Between the trimmed V and J ends, which lost 5 bases and 1 base, there was a span of 17 bases. Germline V gene data show CDR1 as SGHVS and CDR2 as FNYEAQ.